One and the same sample provided the 27 T cell receptor beta chains below, sequenced in a study of cytomegalovirus exposure and HLA in healthy donors. Using immunoSEQ multiplex PCR, the repertoire was profiled, and TCRdb retains in-frame clones only, with some absent. Of approximately 300,000 clones in the sample, about nine tenths were seen once. The sample was PBMCs. These TCRs come from a woman aged 25 to 39 in good health and CMV-seropositive.

The chain recombines TRBV2 with TRBJ2-7; the D gene is possibly TRBD2 (6 bases). CDR1 is SNHLY, CDR2 FYNNEI, per germline. V lost 6 bases, J lost 2 bases, and 11 bases lay in between. The CDR3 runs 13 residues. The CDR3 nucleotides read TGTGCCAGCAGCGGGAGAAAAACCTACGAGCAGTACTTC. It codes for CASSGRKTYEQYF. The full variable domain, rest sourced from reference TRBV2 and TRBJ2-7, is EPEVTQTPSHQVTQMGQEVILRCVPISNHLYFYWYRQILGQKVEFLVSFYNNEISEKSEIFDDQFSVERPDGSNFTLKIRSTKLEDSAMYFCASSGRKTYEQYFGPGTRLTVT.

This sequence joins TRBV13 and TRBJ2-2; D is uncertain. V lost 4 bases and J 6 bases, leaving 12 bases between the germline ends. CDR1 is PRHDT and CDR2 is FYEKMQ in the germline V gene (reference sequence). The CDR3 has 14 residues. CDR3 loop: CASSYEPSAGELFF. CDR3 nucleotide sequence: TGTGCCAGCAGCTACGAACCGAGTGCCGGGGAGCTGTTTTTT. Full variable domain (missing parts from reference TRBV13 and TRBJ2-2): AAGVIQSPRHLIKEKRETATLKCYPIPRHDTVYWYQQGPGQDPQFLISFYEKMQSDKGSIPDRFSAQQFSDYHSELNMSSLELGDSALYFCASSYEPSAGELFFGEGSRLTVL.

This chain links TRBV9 with TRBJ2-1; D is ambiguous. Per germline, CDR1 SGDLS and CDR2 YYNGEE. V was cut by 0 bases and J by 7 bases, with 17 bases left in between. The CDR3 has 16 amino acids. CDR3 residues: CASSVAGVGSGNEQFF. CDR3 sequence (DNA): TGTGCCAGCAGCGTAGCTGGGGTTGGCAGTGGGAATGAGCAGTTCTTC.

The chain joins TRBV9 to TRBJ2-7, with a possible D match to TRBD1 (5 bases). CDR1 and CDR2 (germline): SGDLS, YYNGEE. Between the trimmed V and J ends, which lost 4 bases and 4 bases, there was a span of 21 bases. The CDR3 runs 16 residues. As DNA, the CDR3 is TGTGCCAGCAGCCCTAGTGGGGCAGGGCCCCTATACGAGCAGTACTTC. It is translated as CASSPSGAGPLYEQYF.

The chain has TRBV29-1 and TRBJ1-1; no definite D call. The V gene's germline CDR1 is SQVTM and CDR2 ANQGSEA. Trimming removed 4 bases at V and 8 bases at J, with 11 bases between. The CDR3 contains 11 residues. CDR3 nucleotides: TGCAGCGTTGCGGGCGGAAGAGAAGCTTTCTTT. This encodes CSVAGGREAFF.

The V and J genes are TRBV7-6 and TRBJ2-7; TRBD2 aligns across 12 bases. CDR1 is SGHVS, CDR2 FNYEAQ, per germline. The length of the CDR3 is 16 residues. Germline trimming cut 1 base from V and 1 base from J; bases unmatched to any gene: 2. CDR3 DNA sequence: TGTGCCAGCAGCTTAGAAGGACTAGCGGGATCCTACGAGCAGTACTTC. As protein: CASSLEGLAGSYEQYF.

The chain is built from TRBV11-2 and TRBJ1-2; 7 nucleotides match TRBD1. The ends lost 3 bases at V and 3 bases at J; junction bases unmatched: 1. Germline V CDR1 and CDR2: SGHAT, FQNNGV. This CDR3 is 13 amino acids long. The CDR3 sequence is CASSLDRHYGYTF. The CDR3 DNA follows: TGTGCCAGCAGCTTGGACAGGCACTATGGCTACACCTTC.

This rearrangement joins TRBV6-5 to TRBJ2-3; 7 bases match TRBD1. Germline V lookup: CDR1 MNHEY, CDR2 SVGAGI. V trimming: 5 bases; J trimming: 3 bases; junction bases outside the gene matches: 8. This CDR3 comprises 15 residues. CDR3 bases: TGTGCCAGCAGTAAGAGACAGGGTGGGACAGATACGCAGTATTTT. It is translated as CASSKRQGGTDTQYF.

The table lists this clone with a few counts. The rearrangement uses TRBV7-9 and TRBJ1-2; weak D call: TRBD1 (6 bases). Germline lookup yields CDR1 SEHNR and CDR2 FQNEAQ (reference sequence). This CDR3 is 14 amino acids long. Trimming cost V 4 bases and J 0 bases, with 9 bases left between them. For the CDR3, the DNA is TGTGCCAGCAGCTCGGGGGCAGCTAACTATGGCTACACCTTC. It encodes CASSSGAANYGYTF.

The rearrangement links TRBV6-6 to TRBJ2-7, with unresolved D. Looked up from germline, CDR1 is MNHNY and CDR2 is SVGAGI (reference sequence). V gave up 0 bases and J gave up 4 bases, with 7 bases separating them. This CDR3 comprises 13 residues. The CDR3 nucleotides read TGTGCCAGCAGTTACTCCAGAGCGTACGAGCAGTACTTC. As protein: CASSYSRAYEQYF.

This sequence joins TRBV19 and TRBJ1-4, with a weak D call TRBD1 (6 bases). V lost 8 bases, J lost 2 bases, and 9 bases lay in between. The CDR3 consists of 13 residues. From germline, CDR1 is LNHDA and CDR2 SQIVND (reference sequence). CDR3 in amino acids: CASPGETNEKLFF. CDR3 bases: TGTGCCAGTCCAGGGGAGACTAATGAAAAACTGTTTTTT.

The gene calls are TRBV5-6 and TRBJ2-1, with 10 bases lining up with TRBD2. CDR1 SGHDT and CDR2 YYEEEE come from the germline V gene. The length of the CDR3 is 17 residues. V trimming: 2 bases; J trimming: 5 bases; junction bases outside the gene matches: 10. In DNA, the CDR3 is TGTGCCAGCAGCTTTTTGGGCGGGACTAGCGCAAACAATGAGCAGTTCTTC. It yields the protein CASSFLGGTSANNEQFF.

The table lists this clone with a count of one. V usage is TRBV11-2 and J usage is TRBJ1-2; the D is unclear. The CDR3 loop spans 12 amino acids. Germline V CDR1 and CDR2: SGHAT, FQNNGV. Trimming left V 1 base short and J 5 bases short, with 5 bases between. The CDR3 DNA is TGTGCCAGCAGCTTAGGAGGGTATGGCTACACCTTC. Translation gives CASSLGGYGYTF. Together with reference TRBV11-2 and TRBJ1-2, the CDR3 gives the full variable domain: EAGVAQSPRYKIIEKRQSVAFWCNPISGHATLYWYQQILGQGPKLLIQFQNNGVVDDSQLPKDRFSAERLKGVDSTLKIQPAKLEDSAVYLCASSLGGYGYTFGSGTRLTVV.

The chain couples TRBV7-9 to TRBJ2-7; D is perhaps TRBD1 (5 bases). The V end lost 1 base, the J end lost 2 bases, and 12 bases lay between the germline ends. The germline CDR1 and CDR2 sequences are SEHNR and FQNEAQ (reference sequence). CDR3 length: 15 amino acids. CDR3 loop: CASSLGGPLPYEQYF. CDR3 sequence (DNA): TGTGCCAGCAGCTTAGGGGGCCCTCTTCCCTACGAGCAGTACTTC.

The chain combines TRBV30 with TRBJ1-1; perhaps TRBD1 as D (5 bases). The germline CDR1 and CDR2 sequences are GTSNPN and SVGIG (reference sequence). Trimming stripped 2 bases from V and 3 bases from J, with 13 bases between. This CDR3 comprises 14 residues. The CDR3 coding sequence is TGTGCCTGGAGTACCCGACTGGGGGACACTGAAGCTTTCTTT. It is translated as CAWSTRLGDTEAFF. The full variable domain, rest sourced from reference TRBV30 and TRBJ1-1, is SQTIHQWPATLVQPVGSPLSLECTVEGTSNPNLYWYRQAAGRGLQLLFYSVGIGQISSEVPQNLSASRPQDRQFILSSKKLLLSDSGFYLCAWSTRLGDTEAFFGQGTRLTVV.

The sample holds a few counts of this clone. This chain joins TRBV28 and TRBJ1-1; a possible D gene is TRBD1 (6 bases). Germline assignment: CDR1 MDHEN and CDR2 SYDVKM. The CDR3 extends over 14 amino acids. The germline V and J ends were trimmed by 5 bases and 6 bases, with 16 bases remaining between them. CDR3 nucleotides: TGTGCCAGCAGTACCGCAGGGGTGAAGTCTGAAGCTTTCTTT. Amino acids: CASSTAGVKSEAFF.

The chain has TRBV19 and TRBJ1-4, with 7 bases lining up with TRBD1. V lost 5 bases, J lost 7 bases, and 7 bases stayed unmatched. The CDR3 covers 14 residues. The germline V gene has CDR1 LNHDA and CDR2 SQIVND (reference sequence). The CDR3 loop is CASSREQGSEKLFF. DNA for the CDR3: TGTGCCAGTAGTCGAGAACAGGGGTCTGAAAAACTGTTTTTT. Filled out from reference TRBV19 and TRBJ1-4, the complete variable domain reads DGGITQSPKYLFRKEGQNVTLSCEQNLNHDAMYWYRQDPGQGLRLIYYSQIVNDFQKGDIAEGYSVSREKKESFPLTVTSAQKNPTAFYLCASSREQGSEKLFFGSGTQLSVL.

J is TRBJ2-7 and V is TRBV27; 11 nucleotides line up with TRBD1. Germline V lookup: CDR1 MNHEY, CDR2 SMNVEV (reference sequence). V gave up 9 bases and J gave up 5 bases; unmatched junction bases: 6. The CDR3 extends over 13 amino acids. CDR3 protein: CASRDRGAHEQYF. The DNA of the CDR3 is TGTGCCAGTAGGGACAGGGGGGCCCACGAGCAGTACTTC.

The CDR3 coding sequence is TGTGCCAGCAGTCCAGACAGGTCTGTCCGAACCGAGCAGTACTTC. Its translation: CASSPDRSVRTEQYF. This chain uses TRBV7-2 with TRBJ2-7; tentative D call: TRBD1 (6 bases). CDR1 is SGHTA and CDR2 is FQGNSA in the germline V gene. V lost 6 bases and J 6 bases, leaving 21 bases between the germline ends. The CDR3 has 15 amino acids.

V is TRBV4-3 and J is TRBJ2-5; the D call may be TRBD1 or TRBD2 (5 bases each). From germline, CDR1 is LGHNA and CDR2 YSLEER. Trimming removed 4 bases from V and 2 bases from J, with 8 bases in between. The CDR3 sequence is 13 residues long. The CDR3 DNA sequence: TGCGCCAGCAGCCCGGGACCTCAAGAGACCCAGTACTTC. Translating gives CASSPGPQETQYF.

This clone has a single count. The V call is TRBV4-1, the J call TRBJ2-7; D might be TRBD2 (5 bases). V was shortened by 0 bases and J by 1 base, with 19 bases between the two germline ends. The germline V gene has CDR1 MGHRA and CDR2 YSYEKL. This CDR3 is 18 amino acids long. The CDR3 sequence: CASSQDGLLLRDSYEQYF. CDR3 sequence (DNA): TGCGCCAGCAGCCAAGATGGGTTGCTTCTTCGGGATTCCTACGAGCAGTACTTC.

This clone came up many times. V usage is TRBV18 and J usage is TRBJ1-5, with D perhaps matching TRBD1 (6 bases). Germline CDR1 and CDR2: KGHSH and LQKENI. CDR3 length: 15 amino acids. The V gene lost 4 bases and the J gene lost 7 bases, with 17 bases spanning the gap. For the CDR3, the DNA is TGTGCCAGCTCACATTCGACAGGAACGGGACAGCCCCAGCATTTT. This translates into CASSHSTGTGQPQHF. Full variable domain (rest looked up from reference TRBV18 and TRBJ1-5): NAGVMQNPRHLVRRRGQEARLRCSPMKGHSHVYWYRQLPEEGLKFMVYLQKENIIDESGMPKERFSAEFPKEGPSILRIQQVVRGDSAAYFCASSHSTGTGQPQHFGDGTRLSIL.

The CDR3 reads CSVTPTESPTGELFF. The CDR3 region has the DNA TGCAGCGTCACTCCGACCGAATCCCCCACCGGGGAGCTGTTTTTT. V usage is TRBV29-1 and J usage is TRBJ2-2, with unresolved D. Germline lookup yields CDR1 SQVTM and CDR2 ANQGSEA. V gave up 6 bases and J gave up 4 bases, with 18 bases separating them. The CDR3 contains 15 residues.

The chain has TRBV28 and TRBJ1-3, with D uncertain. This CDR3 has 17 amino acids. Germline CDR1 is MDHEN and CDR2 is SYDVKM. V was cut by 3 bases and J by 0 bases, with 15 bases left in between. The CDR3 loop is CASSLGNGRNSGNTIYF. The CDR3 nucleotides read TGTGCCAGCAGTTTGGGTAATGGCCGCAACTCTGGAAACACCATATATTTT.

The V call is TRBV5-6, the J call TRBJ2-2, with D unclear. The germline V gene encodes CDR1 SGHDT and CDR2 YYEEEE. Between the trimmed V and J ends, which lost 4 bases and 2 bases, there was a span of 12 bases. The CDR3 sequence is 15 residues long. The CDR3, as DNA: TGTGCCAGCAGCCCAAGACCAAAAAACACCGGGGAGCTGTTTTTT. The encoded protein is CASSPRPKNTGELFF.

The chain combines TRBV28 with TRBJ2-7, with 11 bases aligning to TRBD1. CDR3 length: 14 residues. The V gene end was trimmed by 6 bases and the J gene end by 3 bases; junction bases not matched to a gene: 4. CDR1 MDHEN and CDR2 SYDVKM come from the germline V gene. CDR3 in amino acids: CASSGQGANYEQYF. In DNA, the CDR3 is TGTGCCAGCAGCGGACAGGGGGCCAACTACGAGCAGTACTTC. Full variable domain (remainder filled in from reference TRBV28 and TRBJ2-7): DVKVTQSSRYLVKRTGEKVFLECVQDMDHENMFWYRQDPGLGLRLIYFSYDVKMKEKGDIPEGYSVSREKKERFSLILESASTNQTSMYLCASSGQGANYEQYFGPGTRLTVT.

The chain uses TRBV9 and TRBJ2-1; 8 bases map to TRBD2. Germline trimming cut 4 bases from V and 13 bases from J; bases unmatched to any gene: 7. The CDR3 is made up of 12 amino acids. Germline V gives CDR1 SGDLS, CDR2 YYNGEE. The CDR3 nucleotides are TGTGCCAGCAGCCTTAATAGCGGGATCCAGTTCTTC. This gives the protein CASSLNSGIQFF.